Described below is a single T cell receptor (beta chain) sequence and its context. The entry originates in a study of blood T cell repertoires in COVID-19. The CDR3 covers 15 residues. The J segment lost 7 bases and the V segment lost 1 base, leaving 9 bases of the junction unmatched. Germline V gene data show CDR1 as LGHNA and CDR2 as YNFKEQ. Participant ages covered roughly 18 to 89 years across 24 US areas. In Cohort 3, a recovered donor had either two negative PCRs, clearance, or symptom resolution. Profiling relied on immunoSEQ multiplex PCR, and the TCRdb table lists in-frame clones only, not all of them. The sample records a few hundred thousand clones, 88% being singletons.

The rearrangement links TRBV4-2 to TRBJ1-1; TRBD1 matches 7 bases. The sample consisted of PBMCs or T cells enriched from blood (not recorded which). The receptor comes from a woman under 30 who had recovered from COVID-19. CDR3: CASSQGDRDFSEAFF. The CDR3 DNA follows: TGTGCCAGCAGCCAAGGAGACAGGGACTTCAGTGAAGCTTTCTTT.